The 2 T cell receptor beta chains below all came from one sample that was sequenced in a study of beta chain features in type 1 diabetes. The antigens these receptors bind are not known. Reverse transcribing all isolated RNA meant expressed TCRB transcripts were sequenced. The table came from immunoSEQ multiplex PCR; TCRdb's copy has only in-frame clones and leaves some out. The table includes about 160,000 clones, 6% to 9% detected once. Overall study findings and caveats: There was a moderate but significant shortening of TCRB CDR3s in all four CD4+ subsets of Type 1 diabetes patients.

Sample: central memory CD4+ T cells from blood. Every receptor here comes from a man younger than 35 with type 1 diabetes.

This clone was observed a few times. Here the CDR3 DNA reads TGTGCCAGCTCACCGGTCGATAAAATAGCAACAGGCTACACCTTC. Translating gives CASSPVDKIATGYTF. The rearrangement uses TRBV18 and TRBJ1-2; no clear D. The CDR3 is 15 amino acids. Trimming stripped 3 bases from V and 8 bases from J, with 19 bases between. CDR1 and CDR2 (germline): KGHSH, LQKENI.

V gene TRBV2 combines with J gene TRBJ1-5; 8 bases line up with TRBD1. Trimming cost V 8 bases and J 9 bases; bases outside gene matches: 12. The CDR3 runs to 14 residues. CDR1 and CDR2 (germline): SNHLY, FYNNEI. CDR3 DNA: TGTGCCAGCGCCGTGGGACAGGTGGCTGCGCCCCAGCATTTT. Amino acids: CASAVGQVAAPQHF.